This TCR beta chain is drawn from a study of control samples from healthy donors and cancer patients. Produced via immunoSEQ multiplex PCR; TCRdb's table is partial and in-frame only. The sample lists more than 35,000 clones, around 88% seen once, with under 25% in the top ten. V lost 11 bases and J lost 0; bases outside the gene matches: 9. Germline V lookup: CDR1 SNHLY, CDR2 FYNNEI. This CDR3 spans 17 amino acids. This clonotype was obtained from a woman aged 55-70 years with lung cancer. What was sequenced was PBMCs. This sequence joins TRBV2 and TRBJ2-6; 11 bases agree with TRBD1. CDR3 bases: TGTGCCGTACCGGGACAGGGGGTTGCCTCTGGGGCCAACGTCCTGACTTTC. Its translation: CAVPGQGVASGANVLTF.